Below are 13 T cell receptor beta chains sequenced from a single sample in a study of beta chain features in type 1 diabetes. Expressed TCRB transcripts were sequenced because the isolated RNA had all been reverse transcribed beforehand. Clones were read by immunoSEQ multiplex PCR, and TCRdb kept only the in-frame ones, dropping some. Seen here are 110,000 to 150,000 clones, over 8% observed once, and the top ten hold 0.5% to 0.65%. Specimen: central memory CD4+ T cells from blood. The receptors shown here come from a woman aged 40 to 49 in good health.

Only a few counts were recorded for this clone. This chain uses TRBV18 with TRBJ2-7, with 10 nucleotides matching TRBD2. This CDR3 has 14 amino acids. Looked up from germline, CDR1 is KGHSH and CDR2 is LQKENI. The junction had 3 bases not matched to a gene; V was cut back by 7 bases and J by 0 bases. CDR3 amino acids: CASCPSGGSYEQYF. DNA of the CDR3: TGTGCCAGCTGCCCTAGCGGGGGCTCCTACGAGCAGTACTTC.

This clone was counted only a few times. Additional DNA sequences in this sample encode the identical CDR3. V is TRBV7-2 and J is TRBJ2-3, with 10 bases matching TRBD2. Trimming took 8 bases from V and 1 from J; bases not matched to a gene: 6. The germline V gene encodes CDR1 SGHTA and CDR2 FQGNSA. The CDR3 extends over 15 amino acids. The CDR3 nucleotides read TGTGCCAGCTCGCTTAGCGGGGGGCGCACAGATACGCAGTATTTT. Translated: CASSLSGGRTDTQYF.

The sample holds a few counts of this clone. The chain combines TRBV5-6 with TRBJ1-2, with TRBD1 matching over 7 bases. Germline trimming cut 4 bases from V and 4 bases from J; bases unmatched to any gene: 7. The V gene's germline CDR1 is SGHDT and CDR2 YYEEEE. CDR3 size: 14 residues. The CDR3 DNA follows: TGTGCCAGCAGCACGGGACAGTCTCCCTATGGCTACACCTTC. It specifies CASSTGQSPYGYTF.

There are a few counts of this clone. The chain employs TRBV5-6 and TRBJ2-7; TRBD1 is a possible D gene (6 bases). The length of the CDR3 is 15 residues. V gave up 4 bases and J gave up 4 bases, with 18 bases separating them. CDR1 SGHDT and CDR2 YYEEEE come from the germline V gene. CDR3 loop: CASSTRRDKTYEQYF. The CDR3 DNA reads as TGTGCCAGCAGCACGCGCCGGGACAAGACGTACGAGCAGTACTTC. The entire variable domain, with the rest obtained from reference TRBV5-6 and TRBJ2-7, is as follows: DAGVTQSPTHLIKTRGQQVTLRCSPKSGHDTVSWYQQALGQGPQFIFQYYEEEERQRGNFPDRFSGHQFPNYSSELNVNALLLGDSALYLCASSTRRDKTYEQYFGPGTRLTVT.

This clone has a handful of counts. The CDR3 sequence: CASSYTRAGFYGYTF. CDR3 nucleotide sequence: TGCGCCAGCAGCTATACTCGGGCAGGGTTCTATGGCTACACCTTC. The rearrangement uses TRBV5-1 and TRBJ1-2, with D tentatively TRBD1 (5 bases). Germline V lookup: CDR1 SGHRS, CDR2 YFSETQ. The V and J ends lost 3 bases and 4 bases respectively, with 16 bases between them. This CDR3 comprises 15 residues.

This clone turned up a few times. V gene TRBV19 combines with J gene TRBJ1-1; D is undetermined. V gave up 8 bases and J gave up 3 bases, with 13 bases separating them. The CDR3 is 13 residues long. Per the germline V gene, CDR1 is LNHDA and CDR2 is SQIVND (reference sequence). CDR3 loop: CASWQAPDTEAFF. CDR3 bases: TGTGCCAGTTGGCAGGCCCCTGACACTGAAGCTTTCTTT.

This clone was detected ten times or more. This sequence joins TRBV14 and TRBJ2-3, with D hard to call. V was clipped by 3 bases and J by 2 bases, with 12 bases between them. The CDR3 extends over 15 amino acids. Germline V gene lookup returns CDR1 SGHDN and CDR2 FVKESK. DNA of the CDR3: TGTGCCAGCAGCCATGTGCGAACTCTCACAGATACGCAGTATTTT. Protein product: CASSHVRTLTDTQYF.

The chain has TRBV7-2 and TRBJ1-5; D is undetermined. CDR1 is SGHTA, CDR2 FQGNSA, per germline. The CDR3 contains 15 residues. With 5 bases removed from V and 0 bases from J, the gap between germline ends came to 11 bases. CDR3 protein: CASSETEYSNQPQHF. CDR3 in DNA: TGTGCCAGCAGCGAGACGGAGTATAGCAATCAGCCCCAGCATTTT.

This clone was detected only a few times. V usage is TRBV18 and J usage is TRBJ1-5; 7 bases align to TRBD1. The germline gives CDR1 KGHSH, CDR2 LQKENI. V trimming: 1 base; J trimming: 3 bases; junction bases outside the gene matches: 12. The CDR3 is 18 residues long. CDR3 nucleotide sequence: TGTGCCAGCTCACCACAGAACGTAGACAGGGTGTCCAATCAGCCCCAGCATTTT. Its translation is CASSPQNVDRVSNQPQHF.

As DNA, the CDR3 is TGCGCCAGCAGCTTGGGCGCCGGTGGCGGGCAGTACTTC. This codes for CASSLGAGGGQYF. The chain couples TRBV5-1 to TRBJ2-7; D is ambiguous. Germline V gene data show CDR1 as SGHRS and CDR2 as YFSETQ. The CDR3 consists of 13 residues. V lost 0 bases and J lost 9, with 13 bases in between.

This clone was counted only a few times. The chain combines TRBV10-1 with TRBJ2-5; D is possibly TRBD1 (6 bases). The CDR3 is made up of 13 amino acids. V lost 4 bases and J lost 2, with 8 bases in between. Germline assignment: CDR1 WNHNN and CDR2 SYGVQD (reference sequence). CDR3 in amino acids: CASSAGQQETQYF. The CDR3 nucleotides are TGCGCCAGCAGTGCTGGACAGCAAGAGACCCAGTACTTC.

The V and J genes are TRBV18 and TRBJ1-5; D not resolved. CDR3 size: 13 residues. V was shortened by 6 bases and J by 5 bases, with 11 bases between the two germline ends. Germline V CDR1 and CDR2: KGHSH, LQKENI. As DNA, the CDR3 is TGTGCCAGCTCCGGGAGGATGGATCAGCCCCAGCATTTT. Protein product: CASSGRMDQPQHF.

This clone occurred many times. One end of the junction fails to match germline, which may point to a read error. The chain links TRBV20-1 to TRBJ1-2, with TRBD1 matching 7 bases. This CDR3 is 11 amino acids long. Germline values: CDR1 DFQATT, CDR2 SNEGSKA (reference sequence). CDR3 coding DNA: TGCAGTGCTAGAGGCTTGAGGGACAGAGCTTTC. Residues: CSARGLRDRAF.